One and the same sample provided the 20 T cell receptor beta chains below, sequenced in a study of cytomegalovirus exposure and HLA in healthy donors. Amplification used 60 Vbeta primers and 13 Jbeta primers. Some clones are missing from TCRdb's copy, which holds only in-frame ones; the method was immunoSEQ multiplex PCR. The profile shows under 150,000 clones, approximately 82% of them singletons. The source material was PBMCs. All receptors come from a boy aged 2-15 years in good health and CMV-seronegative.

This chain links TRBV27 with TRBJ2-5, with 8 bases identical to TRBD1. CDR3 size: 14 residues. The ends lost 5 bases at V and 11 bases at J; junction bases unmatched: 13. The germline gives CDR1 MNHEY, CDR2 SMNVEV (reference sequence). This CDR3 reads CASSMQGALGEQYF. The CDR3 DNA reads TGTGCCAGCAGTATGCAGGGGGCTCTGGGGGAGCAGTACTTC.

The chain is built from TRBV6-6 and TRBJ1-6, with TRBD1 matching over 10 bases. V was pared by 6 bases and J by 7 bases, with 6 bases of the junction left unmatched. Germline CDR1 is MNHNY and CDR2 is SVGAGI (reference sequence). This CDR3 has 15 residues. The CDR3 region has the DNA TGTGCCAGCAGAGAAGTGGGACAGGGGAATTCACCCCTCCACTTT. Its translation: CASREVGQGNSPLHF.

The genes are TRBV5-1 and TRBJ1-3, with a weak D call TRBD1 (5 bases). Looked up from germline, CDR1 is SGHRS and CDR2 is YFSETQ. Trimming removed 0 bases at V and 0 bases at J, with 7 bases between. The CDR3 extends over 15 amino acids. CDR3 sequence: CASSLDRSSGNTIYF. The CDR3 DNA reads TGCGCCAGCAGCTTGGACAGGAGCTCTGGAAACACCATATATTTT.

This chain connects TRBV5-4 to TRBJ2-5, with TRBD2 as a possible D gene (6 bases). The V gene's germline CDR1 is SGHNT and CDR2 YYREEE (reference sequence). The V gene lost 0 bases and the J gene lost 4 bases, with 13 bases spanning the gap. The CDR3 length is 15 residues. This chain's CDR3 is CASSLAKWGGETQYF. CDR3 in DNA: TGTGCCAGCAGCTTGGCCAAATGGGGAGGAGAGACCCAGTACTTC.

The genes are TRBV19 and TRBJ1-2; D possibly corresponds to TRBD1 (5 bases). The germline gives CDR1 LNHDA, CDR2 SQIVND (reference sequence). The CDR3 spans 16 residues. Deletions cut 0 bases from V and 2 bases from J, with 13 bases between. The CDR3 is CASSIDGGGTNYGYTF. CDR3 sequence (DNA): TGTGCCAGTAGTATAGATGGTGGAGGGACCAACTATGGCTACACCTTC.

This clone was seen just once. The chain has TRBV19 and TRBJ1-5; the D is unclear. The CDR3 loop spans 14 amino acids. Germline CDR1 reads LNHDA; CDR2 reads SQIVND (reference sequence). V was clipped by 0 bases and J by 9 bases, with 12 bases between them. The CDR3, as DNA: TGTGCCAGTAGTATAGATGAGGGTCCGCGGCCCCAGCATTTT. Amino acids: CASSIDEGPRPQHF.

The CDR3 spells CACGLAGGTDTQYF. CDR3 bases: TGTGCCTGCGGTCTAGCGGGGGGAACAGATACGCAGTATTTT. The chain carries TRBV30 and TRBJ2-3, with 11 bases identical to TRBD2. The CDR3 consists of 14 residues. Per germline, CDR1 GTSNPN and CDR2 SVGIG (reference sequence). The junction had 5 bases not matched to a gene; V was cut back by 6 bases and J by 3 bases.

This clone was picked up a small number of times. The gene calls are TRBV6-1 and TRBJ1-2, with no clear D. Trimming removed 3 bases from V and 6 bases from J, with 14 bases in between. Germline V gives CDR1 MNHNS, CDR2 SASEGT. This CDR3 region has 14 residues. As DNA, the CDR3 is TGTGCCAGCAGTGAGGGTCAGGAGGCCGATGGCTACACCTTC. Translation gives CASSEGQEADGYTF.

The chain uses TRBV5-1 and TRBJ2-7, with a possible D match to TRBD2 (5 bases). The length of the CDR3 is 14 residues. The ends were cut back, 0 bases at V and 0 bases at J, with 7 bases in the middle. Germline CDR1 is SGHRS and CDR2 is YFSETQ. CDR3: CASSLGGSSYEQYF. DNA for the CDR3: TGCGCCAGCAGCTTGGGTGGGAGCTCCTACGAGCAGTACTTC.

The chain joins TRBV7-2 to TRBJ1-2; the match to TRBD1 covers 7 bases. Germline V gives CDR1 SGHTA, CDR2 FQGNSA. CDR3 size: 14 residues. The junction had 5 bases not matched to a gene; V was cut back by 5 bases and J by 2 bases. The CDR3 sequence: CASSLRQGNYGYTF. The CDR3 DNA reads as TGTGCCAGCAGCCTCCGACAGGGAAACTATGGCTACACCTTC. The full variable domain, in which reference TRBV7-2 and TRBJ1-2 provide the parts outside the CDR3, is GAGVSQSPSNKVTEKGKDVELRCDPISGHTALYWYRQSLGQGLEFLIYFQGNSAPDKSGLPSDRFSAERTGGSVSTLTIQRTQQEDSAVYLCASSLRQGNYGYTFGSGTRLTVV.

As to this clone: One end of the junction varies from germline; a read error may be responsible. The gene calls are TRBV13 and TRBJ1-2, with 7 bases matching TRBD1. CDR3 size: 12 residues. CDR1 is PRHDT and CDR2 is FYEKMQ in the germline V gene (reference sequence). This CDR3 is CATSPGGYGYTF. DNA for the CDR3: TGTGCCACCAGCCCAGGGGGCTATGGCTACACCTTC.

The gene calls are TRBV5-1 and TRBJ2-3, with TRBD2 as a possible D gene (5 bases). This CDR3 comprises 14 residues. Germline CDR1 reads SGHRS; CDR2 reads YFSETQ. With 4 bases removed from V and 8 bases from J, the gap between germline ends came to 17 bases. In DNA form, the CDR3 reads TGCGCCAGCAGCGCCACCGGAGGAGCAGTTACGCAGTATTTT. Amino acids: CASSATGGAVTQYF.

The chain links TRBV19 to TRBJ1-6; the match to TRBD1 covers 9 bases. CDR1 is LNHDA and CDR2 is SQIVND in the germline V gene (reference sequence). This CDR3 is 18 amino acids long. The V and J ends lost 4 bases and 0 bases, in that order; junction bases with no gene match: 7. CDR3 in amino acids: CASSKRDRGSSYNSPLHF. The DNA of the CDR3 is TGTGCCAGTAGTAAGCGCGACAGGGGGAGCTCCTATAATTCACCCCTCCACTTT.

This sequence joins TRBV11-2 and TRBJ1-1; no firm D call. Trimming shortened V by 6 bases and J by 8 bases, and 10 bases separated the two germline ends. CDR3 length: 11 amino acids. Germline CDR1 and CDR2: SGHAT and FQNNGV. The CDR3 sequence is CASSGSIEAFF. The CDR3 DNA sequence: TGTGCCAGCAGTGGGAGCATCGAAGCTTTCTTT.

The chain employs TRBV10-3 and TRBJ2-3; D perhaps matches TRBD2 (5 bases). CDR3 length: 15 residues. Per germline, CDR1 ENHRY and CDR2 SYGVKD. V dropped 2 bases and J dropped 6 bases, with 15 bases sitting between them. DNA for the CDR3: TGTGCCATCAGTGAGGCAAGCGGTTTCGCGGATACGCAGTATTTT. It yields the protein CAISEASGFADTQYF.

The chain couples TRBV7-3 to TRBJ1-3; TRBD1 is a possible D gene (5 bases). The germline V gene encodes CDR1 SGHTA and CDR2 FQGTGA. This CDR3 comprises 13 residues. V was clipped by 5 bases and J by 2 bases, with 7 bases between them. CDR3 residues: CASSPQAGNTIYF. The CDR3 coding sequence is TGTGCCAGCAGCCCACAGGCTGGAAACACCATATATTTT.

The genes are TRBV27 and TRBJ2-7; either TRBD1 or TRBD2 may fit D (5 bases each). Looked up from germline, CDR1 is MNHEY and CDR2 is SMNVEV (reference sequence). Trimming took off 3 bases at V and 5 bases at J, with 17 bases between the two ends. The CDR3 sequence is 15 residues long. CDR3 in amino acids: CASSFAGPSGHEQYV. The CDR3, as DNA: TGTGCCAGCAGTTTCGCCGGGCCTTCGGGACACGAGCAGTACGTC.

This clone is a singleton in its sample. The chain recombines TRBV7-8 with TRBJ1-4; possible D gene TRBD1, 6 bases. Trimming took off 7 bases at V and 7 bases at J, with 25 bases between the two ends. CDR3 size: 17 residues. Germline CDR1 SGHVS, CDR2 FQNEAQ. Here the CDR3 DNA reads TGTGCCAGCACCCCGGCTGTCGGGGGGCGCCGAGGTGAAAAACTGTTTTTT. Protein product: CASTPAVGGRRGEKLFF.

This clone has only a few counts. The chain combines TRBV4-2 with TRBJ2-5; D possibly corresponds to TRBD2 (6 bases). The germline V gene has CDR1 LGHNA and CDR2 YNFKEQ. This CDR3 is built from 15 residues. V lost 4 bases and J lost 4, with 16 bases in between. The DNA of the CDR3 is TGTGCCAGCAGCCGGTCTATCCGGGAGCGAGAGACCCAGTACTTC. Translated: CASSRSIRERETQYF.

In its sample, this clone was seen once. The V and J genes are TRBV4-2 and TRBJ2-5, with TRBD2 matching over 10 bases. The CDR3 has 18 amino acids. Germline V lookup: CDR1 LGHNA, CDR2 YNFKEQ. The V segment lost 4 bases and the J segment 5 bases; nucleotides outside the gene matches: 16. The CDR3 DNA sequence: TGTGCCAGCAGCCCACAAGATGGGTCAGCGGGGGGGCTCGAGACCCAGTACTTC. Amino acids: CASSPQDGSAGGLETQYF.